Listed below are T cell receptor beta chains from one sample, sequenced in a study of blood T cell repertoires in COVID-19. Some clones are missing from TCRdb's copy, which holds only in-frame ones; the method was immunoSEQ multiplex PCR. The sample includes 65,000 to 70,000 clones, 85% to 90% of them seen just once. The material sequenced was peripheral blood. These receptors were obtained from an elderly man with acute or convalescent COVID-19. The CDR3 runs from the conserved cysteine through the conserved F or W. The D gene is left open where the match is weak. Only part of the rows carry a size: once, few, many, or a class if the clone is expanded.

abundance	v_gene	j_gene	d_gene	CDR3nt	CDR3aa
.	TRBV19	TRBJ1-3	TRBD1	TGTGCCAGTAGTATGGGACAGAGCTCTGGAAACACCATATATTTT	CASSMGQSSGNTIYF
.	TRBV27	TRBJ1-2	.	TGTGCCAGCAGTTTTGGCAGGAACGGCTATGGCTACACCTTC	CASSFGRNGYGYTF
once	TRBV2	TRBJ2-2	TRBD2	TGTGCCAGCAGCCTAGCGGGAGGCTCTACCGGGGAGCTGTTTTTT	CASSLAGGSTGELFF
.	TRBV12-3/TRBV12-4	TRBJ2-4	.	TGTGCCAGCAGTTTATACAACAAAAACATTCAGTACTTC	CASSLYNKNIQYF
.	TRBV5-6	TRBJ2-2	TRBD2	TGTGCCAGCAGCAGCACTAGCGGGAGCGCTACCGGGGAGCTGTTTTTT	CASSSTSGSATGELFF
.	TRBV2	TRBJ1-2	.	TGTGCCAGCAGTGTCCACGGGGGGGAGTCTGGCTACACCTTC	CASSVHGGESGYTF
few	TRBV4-3	TRBJ1-2	.	TGCGCCAGCAGCCAAGACAGGCCCTATGGCTACACCTTC	CASSQDRPYGYTF
few	TRBV5-4	TRBJ1-2	TRBD1	TGTGCCAGCAGCTCGTCCGGGACAGGGTGGGGCGGCTACACCTTC	CASSSSGTGWGGYTF
.	TRBV2	TRBJ1-2	.	TGTGCCAGCAGTCTTGGGGCAGGGCCCTATGGCTACACCTTC	CASSLGAGPYGYTF
.	TRBV2	TRBJ2-7	TRBD1	TGTGCCAGCAGCGCGATTCAATGGGGGACAGGGTCCTACGAGCAGTACTTC	CASSAIQWGTGSYEQYF
.	TRBV3-1/TRBV3-2	TRBJ1-4	TRBD1	TGTGCCAGCAGCCCGAGCCACAGGGGTACTGAAAAACTGTTTTTT	CASSPSHRGTEKLFF
.	TRBV5-4	TRBJ2-1	TRBD1	TGTGCCAGCAGCTGGGGAGTAGGGACAGGGAGGGTGAATGAGCAGTTCTTC	CASSWGVGTGRVNEQFF
few	TRBV3-1/TRBV3-2	TRBJ1-2	.	TGTGCCAGCAGCCAAGATAGAGAGAGCTATGGCTACACCTTC	CASSQDRESYGYTF
.	TRBV9	TRBJ2-7	.	TGTGCCAGCAGCCCCAGACTGCTTACCTACGAGCAGTACTTC	CASSPRLLTYEQYF
.	TRBV10-2	TRBJ1-1	.	TGCGCCAGCCGTGACGGGAACTCTGAAGCTTTCTTT	CASRDGNSEAFF
.	TRBV2	TRBJ2-7	.	TGTGCCAGCGATAACAGTAAGCACTTC	CASDNSKHF
.	TRBV15	TRBJ2-5	.	TGTGCCACCAGCAGAGATCCGGGAGTCGGCCAAGAGACCCAGTACTTC	CATSRDPGVGQETQYF
.	TRBV19	TRBJ2-7	TRBD2	TGTGCCAGTAGTATAAGTTCCCAGGCTAGCGGGTGGCTCCGCTACGAGCAGTACTTC	CASSISSQASGWLRYEQYF
.	TRBV2	TRBJ2-3	.	TGTGCCAGCAAGGGAGACACAGATACGCAGTATTTT	CASKGDTDTQYF
few	TRBV5-1	TRBJ1-4	.	TGCGCCAGCAGCGTGGGAGGGCAGTATAATGAAAAACTGTTTTTT	CASSVGGQYNEKLFF
few	TRBV11-3	TRBJ2-2	.	TGTGCCAGCAGCGAATCCAGGTGGTACACCGGGGAGCTGTTTTTT	CASSESRWYTGELFF
.	TRBV27	TRBJ1-2	TRBD1	TGTGCCAGCAGTTTAAGACAGGGTAACTATGGCTACACCTTC	CASSLRQGNYGYTF
.	TRBV7-6	TRBJ2-2	TRBD1	TGTGCCAGCAGCTTTGACAGGGGGCATAAGGCCGGGGAGCTGTTTTTT	CASSFDRGHKAGELFF
once	TRBV5-4	TRBJ1-2	.	TGTGCCAGCAGCTTGCCAGGTTTCTATGGCTACACCTTC	CASSLPGFYGYTF
.	TRBV2	TRBJ1-1	TRBD1	TGTGCCAGCAAGTCTCGGACAGGGGGCCAAACTGAAGCTTTCTTT	CASKSRTGGQTEAFF
.	TRBV18	TRBJ1-1	TRBD1	TGTGCCAGCTCACCCCCCGGGACAGGGGGCCAAATGAACACTGAAGCTTTCTTT	CASSPPGTGGQMNTEAFF
.	TRBV5-5	TRBJ2-7	TRBD1	TGTGCCAGCAGCTTTTGGGACAGCTCCTACGAGCAGTACTTC	CASSFWDSSYEQYF
.	TRBV18	TRBJ1-2	TRBD1	TGTGCCAGCTCAGAATCTGGAGGGGGCGGCTATGGCTACACCTTC	CASSESGGGGYGYTF
.	TRBV11-1	TRBJ1-6	.	TGTGCCAGCAGCTTATCGGACACAGGGAATTCACCCCTCCACTTT	CASSLSDTGNSPLHF
.	TRBV29-1	TRBJ2-1	TRBD1	TGCAGCGTCGACAGGGGTGGCGAGCAGTTCTTC	CSVDRGGEQFF
.	TRBV29-1	TRBJ2-5	TRBD2	TGCAGCGTTGATCCTCCCGGGACTAGCGGGAGAGTTGGTGAGACCCAGTACTTC	CSVDPPGTSGRVGETQYF
.	TRBV3-1/TRBV3-2	TRBJ1-6	.	TGTGCCAGCAGACGCGGCCGCTCCGATAATTCACCCCTCCACTTT	CASRRGRSDNSPLHF
.	TRBV6-2/TRBV6-3	TRBJ2-1	TRBD1	TGTGCCAGCAGCCCTGCGGCGGGACAGGGGTACAATGAGCAGTTCTTC	CASSPAAGQGYNEQFF
.	TRBV2	TRBJ1-6	.	TGTGCCAGCATAGGAGAATCACCCCTCCACTTT	CASIGESPLHF
.	TRBV5-1	TRBJ2-1	.	TGCGCCAGCAGCCCGGACAGTAGCTCCTACAATGAGCAGTTCTTC	CASSPDSSSYNEQFF
.	TRBV7-2	TRBJ2-3	TRBD2	TGTGCCAGCAGCTTAGGCGGAGCGGGAAGTGCAGATACGCAGTATTTT	CASSLGGAGSADTQYF
.	TRBV4-1	TRBJ1-4	.	TGCGCCAGCAGCCGAGGAACAGGGAGACTTAATGAAAAACTGTTTTTT	CASSRGTGRLNEKLFF
.	TRBV7-8	TRBJ2-7	TRBD2	TGTGCCAGCAGCTTAGCGGAGACTAGCGGGACCGCCCTCTCCTACGAGCAGTACTTC	CASSLAETSGTALSYEQYF
.	TRBV19	TRBJ1-5	TRBD1	TGTGCCAGTAGTATTGCGGCAGGGGGGCATCAGCCCCAGCATTTT	CASSIAAGGHQPQHF
.	TRBV24-1	TRBJ2-1	.	TGTGCCACCAGTGACCCCGCTAGAGAGCAGTTCTTC	CATSDPAREQFF
.	TRBV2	TRBJ1-6	TRBD1	TGTGCCAGCGGGGGACAGCTTAATTCACCCCTCCACTTT	CASGGQLNSPLHF
once	TRBV9	TRBJ2-3	.	TGTGCCAGCAGCGCCGTGGGAGTTAGCACAGATACGCAGTATTTT	CASSAVGVSTDTQYF
.	TRBV2	TRBJ2-1	TRBD1	TGTGCCGGGGGACAGGGTACCTACAATGAGCAGTTCTTC	CAGGQGTYNEQFF
.	TRBV19	TRBJ2-7	.	TGTGCCACCTCGTTACCCTCCAGGGGGGACTACGAGCAGTACTTC	CATSLPSRGDYEQYF
.	TRBV29-1	TRBJ2-5	.	TGCAGCGTTGCGGACATTCTCCTAGAGACCCAGTACTTC	CSVADILLETQYF
few	TRBV5-1	TRBJ1-3	.	TGCGCCAGCAGCTTGGTCTCACTACCTGGAAACACCATATATTTT	CASSLVSLPGNTIYF
once	TRBV4-1	TRBJ1-2	TRBD1	TGCGCCAGCAGCCAAGAACCCCAGGGGGTCTATGGCTACACCTTC	CASSQEPQGVYGYTF
.	TRBV7-9	TRBJ2-1	.	TGTGCCAGCAGTCCCACCGGACGGGACTACAATGAGCAGTTCTTC	CASSPTGRDYNEQFF